This T cell receptor (beta chain) was recovered during a study of human T cells and chemical hapten exposure. Notes on the study in general: PT1 expanded TCR counts and patch test score correlated positively.

The germline V gene encodes CDR1 SGHTA and CDR2 FQGTGA. V lost 6 bases to trimming and J lost 8 bases; unmatched junction nucleotides: 6. This CDR3 has 14 amino acids. On this clonotype itself: No antigen is known for it.

Time point indicated: patch test 3, about 24 weeks after DPC sensitization. As for treatment: therapeutic diphenylcyclopropenone sensitization with weekly scalp DPC. Blood sampling preceded each patch test application. TCRdb re-derived calls from the RACE reads in MiXCR, one entry per CDR3 protein. Of 80,000 to 100,000 distinct CDR3 sequences in the sample, 11% were seen once. This TCR came from a woman aged 50 to 60 with alopecia areata. Some clones in this sample may be carry-over from other donors' samples. Sequenced material: whole blood, taken in connection with sensitization to the hapten diphenylcyclopropenone (DPC). V and J are TRBV7-3 and TRBJ2-3; 12 nucleotides line up with TRBD2. The CDR3 loop is CASSLAGGPGTQYF. The CDR3 bases are TGTGCCAGCAGTCTAGCGGGAGGGCCAGGTACGCAGTATTTT.